What follows describes a single TCR beta chain. The antigen remains unidentified. Primers included in the PCR were 60 Vbeta and 13 Jbeta primers. Original processing methods: In a later analysis, of roughly 83 million unique beta chains, about 11 million appeared in at least two donors. The protocol was immunoSEQ multiplex PCR, while the TCRdb copy is restricted to in-frame clones and leaves out a portion. V, J and clone size derive from that table, while D and trimming were established from the DNA sequence. This table holds some 99,000 clones, under 85% found once. This entry comes from a study of cytomegalovirus exposure and HLA in healthy donors. Study details: Early released data comprised some 91 million unique TCRs from HLA-typed donors.

The CDR3 has 12 amino acids. Germline V gene sequence: CDR1 SGDLS, CDR2 YYNGEE. The V end lost 5 bases, the J end lost 9 bases, and 12 bases lay between the germline ends. Study conclusions and caveats: A cluster of highly shared sequence variants was likely a sequencing artifact.

Healthy individuals who donated bone marrow served as the donors. The TCR originated in a woman in her forties or fifties in good health and CMV-seropositive. The chain recombines TRBV9 with TRBJ2-1, with D possibly being TRBD2 (5 bases). Sequenced material: PBMCs. The CDR3 loop is CASSELEGEQFF. CDR3 nucleotides: TGTGCCAGCAGTGAGCTCGAGGGTGAGCAGTTCTTC.